The 20 T cell receptor beta chains below all came from one sample that was sequenced in a study of a mutant IDH1 vaccine in newly diagnosed glioma. Sequenced by immunoSEQ multiplex PCR; TCRdb stores in-frame clones only, minus some. The sample lists about 20,000 clones; roughly four fifths were seen once. Time point given: week 23, last vaccination. Vaccination comprised doses that each held 300 ug of mutant IDH1 20-mer peptide, plus topical imiquimod. These receptors are not linked to any known antigen. Sequencing was performed on PBMCs, taken from a glioma patient whose treatment included an IDH1 peptide vaccine. All receptors come from a man in his thirties or forties with glioma.

The chain has TRBV5-4 and TRBJ1-2; 7 bases match TRBD1. Germline V CDR1 and CDR2: SGHNT, YYREEE (reference sequence). The CDR3 runs to 14 residues. Germline trimming cut 0 bases from V and 5 bases from J; bases unmatched to any gene: 4. Here the CDR3 DNA reads TGTGCCAGCAGCTTGGGACAGGGTTTTTATGGCTACACCTTC. Protein: CASSLGQGFYGYTF.

The rearrangement joins TRBV19 to TRBJ1-1; D remains ambiguous. This CDR3 region has 13 residues. V was shortened by 7 bases and J by 6 bases, with 15 bases between the two germline ends. Germline assignment: CDR1 LNHDA and CDR2 SQIVND (reference sequence). CDR3 region: CASTLNWEAEAFF. CDR3 DNA sequence: TGTGCCAGTACTCTGAATTGGGAAGCTGAAGCTTTCTTT.

This clone turned up a few times. CDR3 amino acids: CAISKDSYQPQHF. CDR3 nucleotide sequence: TGTGCCATCAGTAAGGACAGTTACCAGCCCCAGCATTTT. The chain joins TRBV10-3 to TRBJ1-5; a possible D gene is TRBD1 (6 bases). The CDR3 consists of 13 residues. V was clipped by 5 bases and J by 7 bases, with 12 bases between them. The germline V gene has CDR1 ENHRY and CDR2 SYGVKD.

The chain recombines TRBV28 with TRBJ2-7; TRBD1 matches 7 bases. Germline assignment: CDR1 MDHEN and CDR2 SYDVKM. J gave up 1 base and V 4 bases, and 7 bases lay outside the gene matches. This CDR3 comprises 15 residues. The CDR3 DNA sequence: TGTGCCAGCAGTTCCACCTCGGACAGGTCCTACGAGCAGTACTTC. It translates to CASSSTSDRSYEQYF. The complete variable domain, with remaining parts taken from reference TRBV28 and TRBJ2-7, reads DVKVTQSSRYLVKRTGEKVFLECVQDMDHENMFWYRQDPGLGLRLIYFSYDVKMKEKGDIPEGYSVSREKKERFSLILESASTNQTSMYLCASSSTSDRSYEQYFGPGTRLTVT.

V gene TRBV5-1 combines with J gene TRBJ2-6, with 9 bases matching TRBD1. This CDR3 has 20 amino acids. Germline assignment: CDR1 SGHRS and CDR2 YFSETQ. Unmatched junction bases numbered 15, after V lost 4 bases and J lost 1 base. CDR3 loop: CASSRTSGGQGGSGANVLTF. In DNA form, the CDR3 reads TGCGCCAGCAGCCGCACCTCAGGGGGACAGGGCGGATCTGGGGCCAACGTCCTGACTTTC.

The chain combines TRBV2 with TRBJ1-5, with D unclear. Germline CDR1 SNHLY, CDR2 FYNNEI. V lost 7 bases to trimming and J lost 0 bases, with 10 bases between them. The CDR3 runs to 14 residues. Here the CDR3 reads CASNLFNSNQPQHF. In DNA, the CDR3 is TGTGCCAGCAACTTGTTCAATAGCAATCAGCCCCAGCATTTT. The full variable domain, in which reference TRBV2 and TRBJ1-5 provide the parts outside the CDR3, is EPEVTQTPSHQVTQMGQEVILRCVPISNHLYFYWYRQILGQKVEFLVSFYNNEISEKSEIFDDQFSVERPDGSNFTLKIRSTKLEDSAMYFCASNLFNSNQPQHFGDGTRLSIL.

The chain uses TRBV7-6 and TRBJ1-2; D perhaps matches TRBD1 (5 bases). The ends were cut back, 1 base at V and 5 bases at J, with 14 bases in the middle. Per germline, CDR1 SGHVS and CDR2 FNYEAQ. There are 15 residues in the CDR3. The CDR3 reads CASSLGAGTAYGYTF. CDR3 DNA sequence: TGTGCCAGCAGCTTAGGGGCCGGGACCGCATATGGCTACACCTTC.

The rearrangement links TRBV18 to TRBJ1-5; D unresolved. The length of the CDR3 is 15 residues. From germline, CDR1 is KGHSH and CDR2 LQKENI. With 4 bases removed from V and 3 bases from J, the gap between germline ends came to 13 bases. This CDR3 is CASSLNSLPNQPQHF. CDR3 DNA: TGTGCCAGCTCACTCAACTCCCTTCCCAATCAGCCCCAGCATTTT.

This chain connects TRBV7-2 to TRBJ1-1; 12 bases map to TRBD1. This CDR3 is built from 18 residues. Germline assignment: CDR1 SGHTA and CDR2 FQGNSA. With V trimmed by 0 bases and J by 11 bases, 16 bases remained unmatched. In DNA, the CDR3 is TGTGCCAGCAGCTTAGCGGGGACAGGGGGCTTTGTTCCCGAAGGGGCTTTCTTT. Translation gives CASSLAGTGGFVPEGAFF.

The gene calls are TRBV11-2 and TRBJ2-2; D possibly corresponds to TRBD1 (6 bases). The CDR3 totals 15 residues. Germline V lookup: CDR1 SGHAT, CDR2 FQNNGV. Trimming took off 2 bases at V and 8 bases at J, with 15 bases between the two ends. For the CDR3, the DNA is TGTGCCAGCAGCTTATTCGGCAGGGGTAGTGGGGAGCTGTTTTTT. Translation gives CASSLFGRGSGELFF.

The chain employs TRBV7-6 and TRBJ2-7, with D possibly being TRBD1 (6 bases). The V gene lost 5 bases and the J gene lost 0 bases, with 14 bases spanning the gap. CDR1 and CDR2 from the germline V gene are SGHVS and FNYEAQ. The CDR3 length is 15 residues. The CDR3 nucleotides are TGTGCCAGCAGCCGTAATCAGGGGTACTCCTACGAGCAGTACTTC. This translates into CASSRNQGYSYEQYF. Full variable domain (remainder filled in from reference TRBV7-6 and TRBJ2-7): GAGVSQSPRYKVTKRGQDVALRCDPISGHVSLYWYRQALGQGPEFLTYFNYEAQQDKSGLPNDRFSAERPEGSISTLTIQRTEQRDSAMYRCASSRNQGYSYEQYFGPGTRLTVT.

The rearrangement uses TRBV27 and TRBJ2-6; D remains unclear. V was trimmed by 5 bases and J by 6 bases, leaving 14 bases between them. The CDR3 extends over 15 amino acids. The V gene's germline CDR1 is MNHEY and CDR2 SMNVEV (reference sequence). CDR3 sequence: CASSPTSGLANVLTF. The CDR3 nucleotides are TGTGCCAGCAGTCCAACATCCGGATTGGCCAACGTCCTGACTTTC.

V is TRBV5-1 and J is TRBJ2-2, with TRBD2 matching over 9 bases. The CDR3 extends over 16 amino acids. Germline CDR1 is SGHRS and CDR2 is YFSETQ. V trimming: 4 bases; J trimming: 3 bases; junction bases outside the gene matches: 7. The CDR3 region has the DNA TGCGCCAGCAGCCCCTATCGGACTAGCGACACCGGGGAGCTGTTTTTT. Amino acids: CASSPYRTSDTGELFF. Full variable domain (outside the CDR3, taken from reference TRBV5-1 and TRBJ2-2): KAGVTQTPRYLIKTRGQQVTLSCSPISGHRSVSWYQQTPGQGLQFLFEYFSETQRNKGNFPGRFSGRQFSNSRSEMNVSTLELGDSALYLCASSPYRTSDTGELFFGEGSRLTVL.

As to this clone: This sample includes further DNA sequences coding for the same CDR3. The chain links TRBV5-1 to TRBJ2-2, with D perhaps matching TRBD1 or TRBD2 (5 bases each). V lost 0 bases and J lost 11, with 17 bases in between. The CDR3 extends over 15 amino acids. The V gene's germline CDR1 is SGHRS and CDR2 YFSETQ. The CDR3: CASSLAIGGIGELFF. CDR3 DNA: TGCGCCAGCAGCTTGGCCATTGGGGGAATCGGAGAGCTGTTTTTT. Full variable domain (remainder filled in from reference TRBV5-1 and TRBJ2-2): KAGVTQTPRYLIKTRGQQVTLSCSPISGHRSVSWYQQTPGQGLQFLFEYFSETQRNKGNFPGRFSGRQFSNSRSEMNVSTLELGDSALYLCASSLAIGGIGELFFGEGSRLTVL.

The chain combines TRBV27 with TRBJ1-2, with a tentative D call TRBD1 (6 bases). The CDR3 is 15 residues long. V was trimmed by 0 bases and J by 7 bases, leaving 15 bases between them. The V gene's germline CDR1 is MNHEY and CDR2 SMNVEV (reference sequence). The DNA of the CDR3 is TGTGCCAGCAGTTTATCGAGGGGGGGATCGGGTGGCTACACCTTC. Its translation is CASSLSRGGSGGYTF.

This clone was seen a single time. The chain is built from TRBV7-9 and TRBJ2-3; D call uncertain. The CDR3 consists of 13 residues. Germline CDR1 is SEHNR and CDR2 is FQNEAQ (reference sequence). V gave up 0 bases and J gave up 6 bases, with 7 bases separating them. The CDR3 loop reads CASSLAMRDTQYF. CDR3 nucleotides: TGTGCCAGCAGCTTAGCGATGCGGGATACGCAGTATTTT.

V usage is TRBV4-1 and J usage is TRBJ2-2, with D perhaps TRBD2 (7 bases). The CDR3 runs to 18 residues. Germline V gene sequence: CDR1 MGHRA, CDR2 YSYEKL. V was cut by 0 bases and J by 5 bases, with 19 bases left in between. This chain's CDR3 is CASSQDGWRGRGTGELFF. Here the CDR3 DNA reads TGCGCCAGCAGCCAAGATGGATGGCGGGGGCGCGGGACCGGGGAGCTGTTTTTT.

The J gene is TRBJ1-2, the V gene TRBV12-2. TRBV12-2 represents a pseudogene. This CDR3 comprises 13 residues. CDR3 coding DNA: TGTGCAAGTCGATCCGGGAGAACCGATGGCTACACCTTC. It yields the protein CASRSGRTDGYTF.

The chain recombines TRBV27 with TRBJ1-5; D is possibly TRBD1 (6 bases). The CDR3 has 15 amino acids. Trimming shortened V by 5 bases and J by 3 bases, and 14 bases separated the two germline ends. Germline CDR1 and CDR2: MNHEY and SMNVEV (reference sequence). The chain's CDR3 is CASSQRGFSNQPQHF. As DNA, the CDR3 is TGTGCCAGCAGTCAGAGGGGGTTCTCCAATCAGCCCCAGCATTTT.

CDR3 residues: CASSPGGTEVIEQYF. The DNA of the CDR3 is TGTGCCAGCAGCCCCGGCGGGACAGAGGTCATCGAGCAGTACTTC. V gene TRBV9 combines with J gene TRBJ2-7; tentatively, D is TRBD1 (7 bases). The CDR3 is made up of 15 amino acids. Trimming shortened V by 4 bases and J by 6 bases, and 20 bases separated the two germline ends. Germline V CDR1 and CDR2: SGDLS, YYNGEE.